These T cell receptor beta chains were read from a single sample in a study of OX40 agonist ivuxolimab in advanced cancers. Data came from immunoSEQ multiplex PCR; TCRdb stores just in-frame clones and leaves some out. The sample consists of tens of thousands of clones, around 82% of them appearing once. The sample here was CD4+ or CD8+ T cells sorted from blood, taken in a trial of the OX40 agonist ivuxolimab. These receptors were taken from an adult with an advanced solid tumor such as melanoma, head and neck, liver or kidney cancer. Each CDR3 is given with its conserved first and last residue. A D gene is named only where the DNA matches it firmly. Part of the rows lack a size; the others show once, few, many or a class for expanded clones.

d_call j_call v_call clone_size cdr3_nt cdr3_aa
TRBD2 TRBJ2-3 TRBV6-5 . TGTGCCAGCAGGCTTAGCGGGGCCGGCACAGATACGCAGTATTTT CASRLSGAGTDTQYF
. TRBJ1-2 TRBV29-1 . TGCAGCGTTGATTCCCGACGAACCCCCGGAGGCTACACCTTC CSVDSRRTPGGYTF
. TRBJ1-2 TRBV6-5 . TGTGCCAGCAGTTTGGCAACGGACTATGGCTACACCTTC CASSLATDYGYTF
TRBD1 TRBJ2-5 TRBV7-8 . TGTGCCAGCCGGCTGGACAGGGCACTTTGGGAGACCCAGTACTTC CASRLDRALWETQYF
. TRBJ2-3 TRBV7-6 . TGTGCCAGCAGTCAGAGGGGGTGGGGGACAGATACGCAGTATTTT CASSQRGWGTDTQYF
. TRBJ1-2 TRBV5-1 . TGCGCCAGCAGCTTTCGTAGGGGGGGACGTAAATATGGCTACACCTTC CASSFRRGGRKYGYTF
. TRBJ2-6 TRBV5-4 . TGTGCCAGCAGCTTTGGCGGGCGAAGCTCTGGGGCCAACGTCCTGACTTTC CASSFGGRSSGANVLTF
TRBD1 TRBJ2-5 TRBV6-5 . TGTGCCAGCAGCCTTACGACAGGGGGGCAAGAGACCCAGTACTTC CASSLTTGGQETQYF
. TRBJ1-2 TRBV18 . TGTGCCAGCTCACCCGGACAAGGGTATGGCTACACCTTC CASSPGQGYGYTF
TRBD2 TRBJ2-3 TRBV7-2 . TGTGCCAGCAGCTTAGATAGCGGGGGGGGCACAGATACGCAGTATTTT CASSLDSGGGTDTQYF
TRBD1 TRBJ2-7 TRBV13 . TGTGCCAGCAGCTTCCCGACAGGGGGCGTGGGCGAGCAGTACTTC CASSFPTGGVGEQYF
. TRBJ2-7 TRBV6-1 few TGTGCCAGCAGTGAAGGTTTCAGCAGCTCCTACGAGCAGTACTTC CASSEGFSSSYEQYF
TRBD1 TRBJ1-4 TRBV5-6 . TGTGCCAGCAGCTTGGCGACAGGGCGCACAACTAATGAAAAACTGTTTTTT CASSLATGRTTNEKLFF
. TRBJ1-5 TRBV30 . TGTGCCTGGGGATTGGGGCAGCCCCAGCATTTT CAWGLGQPQHF
. TRBJ1-2 TRBV15 . TGTGCCACCAGCAGCCGAACAGATGGGGTATCTGGCCACACCTTC CATSSRTDGVSGHTF
. TRBJ2-2 TRBV5-4 few TGTGCCAGCAGCTCTCGGCAGGGGAGGGGCACCGGGGAGCTGTTTTTT CASSSRQGRGTGELFF
TRBD1 TRBJ2-5 TRBV7-2 . TGTGCCAGCAGCTTGGGGCAGACAGGGGGCTGGGAGACCCAGTACTTC CASSLGQTGGWETQYF
. TRBJ1-1 TRBV5-1 . TGCGCCAGCAGCTTGAGTGTGGACAACACTGAAGCTTTCTTT CASSLSVDNTEAFF
. TRBJ1-2 TRBV6-1 . TGTGCCAGCAGTCCTAGGGACCTCTATGGCTACACCTTC CASSPRDLYGYTF
. TRBJ2-7 TRBV5-4 . TGTGCCAGCAGCTGGGGGGACACCCAGCCGTACTTC CASSWGDTQPYF
. TRBJ2-4 TRBV5-6 . TGTGCCAGCAGCTTGACCACTGGTGAAGGATACATTCAGTACTTC CASSLTTGEGYIQYF
. TRBJ2-5 TRBV7-9 . TGTGCCAGCAGCCGCCACCCGGGGGAGACCCAGTACTTC CASSRHPGETQYF
. TRBJ2-3 TRBV18 few TGTGCCAGCTCACGAAGTCTACCTGACACAGATACGCAGTATTTT CASSRSLPDTDTQYF
. TRBJ1-1 TRBV5-1 few TGCGCCAGCAGCTTCGACCGTAGAAACACTGAAGCTTTCTTT CASSFDRRNTEAFF
TRBD2 TRBJ2-1 TRBV7-3 . TGTGCCAGCAGCTCGCTAGCGGACGGTTACAATGAGCAGTTCTTC CASSSLADGYNEQFF
. TRBJ2-7 TRBV28 . TGTGCCAGCAGTTTATTAGGGGTAAGCTACGAGCAGTACTTC CASSLLGVSYEQYF
. TRBJ2-5 TRBV28 . TGTGCCAGCACCCCAGACCCCAGGGGACAATTATCAGAGACCCAGTACTTC CASTPDPRGQLSETQYF
. TRBJ2-4 TRBV7-2 . TGTGCCAGCAGCTCCGGCCGAGGCATTCAGTACTTC CASSSGRGIQYF
. TRBJ1-1 TRBV18 . TGTGCCAGCTCACCACCGTGGTCGACGGATGAAGCTTTCTTT CASSPPWSTDEAFF
. TRBJ1-4 TRBV6-6 . TGTGCCAGCGCAGGGGCAACTAATGAAAAACTGTTTTTT CASAGATNEKLFF
. TRBJ1-4 TRBV13 . TGTGCCAGCAGCTCTTCCACATCGGCGACTAATGAAAAACTGTTTTTT CASSSSTSATNEKLFF
. TRBJ2-3 TRBV29-1 . TGCAGCGGGGGTGAACTCACAGATACGCAGTATTTT CSGGELTDTQYF
. TRBJ2-6 TRBV4-3 . TGCGCCAGCAGCCAAGATGGGGCAGTCTCTGGGGCCAACGTCCTGACTTTC CASSQDGAVSGANVLTF
. TRBJ1-1 TRBV18 . TGTGCTAGCGACAACGGGGGGGCGACGAACACTGAAGCTTTCTTT CASDNGGATNTEAFF
. TRBJ2-4 TRBV7-9 . TGTGCCAGCAGCCCTATTCAGGGGCCCCTAGCCAAAAACATTCAGTACTTC CASSPIQGPLAKNIQYF
. TRBJ2-2 TRBV4-3 few TGCGCCAGCAGCCGTTCTGGAGACACCGGGGAGCTGTTTTTT CASSRSGDTGELFF
TRBD2 TRBJ2-1 TRBV7-3 . TGTGCCAGCAGCTTAGCGGGAGGGCGCTACAATGAGCAGTTCTTC CASSLAGGRYNEQFF
TRBD1 TRBJ1-2 TRBV20-1 few TGCAGTGCCCGGGACAGCTATGGCTACACCTTC CSARDSYGYTF
TRBD1 TRBJ1-2 TRBV12-5 . TGTGCTAGTGGTTTGGTACTTAGGGGACAGGGGGCATATGGCTACACCTTC CASGLVLRGQGAYGYTF
TRBD2 TRBJ2-5 TRBV4-3 . TGCGCCAGCAGCCAGAATCTAGCGGGAGTCGGAGAGACCCAGTACTTC CASSQNLAGVGETQYF
. TRBJ1-2 TRBV19 once TGTGCCAGTAGGATGTGGAGAGGCTATGGCTACACCTTC CASRMWRGYGYTF
TRBD1 TRBJ2-7 TRBV2 medium-sized TGTGCCAGCAGTCAAGGGGACAGGGGAGTCAGCGAGCAGTACTTC CASSQGDRGVSEQYF
. TRBJ2-6 TRBV7-3 . TGTGCCAGCAGCCCTACGGGGGGCGCGACTGGGGCCAACGTCCTGACTTTC CASSPTGGATGANVLTF
TRBD1 TRBJ1-6 TRBV18 . TGTGCCAGCTCACCAGGGACAGGGGTTTCACCCCTCCACTTT CASSPGTGVSPLHF
. TRBJ1-4 TRBV5-1 . TGCGCCAGCAGCCCGACAGCAACTAATGAAAAACTGTTTTTT CASSPTATNEKLFF
. TRBJ2-1 TRBV2 . TGTGCCAGCACCACGGACACCAATGAGCAGTTCTTC CASTTDTNEQFF
. TRBJ1-1 TRBV5-5 . TGTGCCAGCAGCTTGCGTGGCCAATGGGGCACTGAAGCTTTCTTT CASSLRGQWGTEAFF